This TCR beta chain was identified in a study of blood T cells in healthy people across ages. A second PCR of about 6 to 12 cycles used a sample-barcoded 5' primer and a J-beta primer mix. Every sample gave at least 3 million paired-end reads containing CDR3. Using its own MiXCR run on the 5' RACE reads, TCRdb lists one record per CDR3 protein. There are roughly 1.5 million distinct CDR3 sequences in the sample; less than 45% occur only once, and around 4% lies in the top ten. Total RNA was extracted at no less than 6 micrograms per sample. Worth noting for this clonotype: Its antigen is not identified.

Study-wide points: Estimates of diversity drawn from one million T cells were considered underestimates. Getting older went along with TCR beta diversity per million T cells dropping roughly linearly.

This clonotype originated in a young woman in good health. Sequencing used blood.

CDR3 amino acids: CASSYTQTYEQYF. DNA for the CDR3: TGTGCCAGCAGTTACACACAAACTTACGAGCAGTACTTC. The genes are TRBV6-2 or TRBV6-3 and TRBJ2-7; D is ambiguous. The CDR3 is made up of 13 amino acids. The V end lost 2 bases, the J end lost 4 bases, and 9 bases lay between the germline ends. Germline V gene lookup returns CDR1 MNHEY and CDR2 SVGEGT.